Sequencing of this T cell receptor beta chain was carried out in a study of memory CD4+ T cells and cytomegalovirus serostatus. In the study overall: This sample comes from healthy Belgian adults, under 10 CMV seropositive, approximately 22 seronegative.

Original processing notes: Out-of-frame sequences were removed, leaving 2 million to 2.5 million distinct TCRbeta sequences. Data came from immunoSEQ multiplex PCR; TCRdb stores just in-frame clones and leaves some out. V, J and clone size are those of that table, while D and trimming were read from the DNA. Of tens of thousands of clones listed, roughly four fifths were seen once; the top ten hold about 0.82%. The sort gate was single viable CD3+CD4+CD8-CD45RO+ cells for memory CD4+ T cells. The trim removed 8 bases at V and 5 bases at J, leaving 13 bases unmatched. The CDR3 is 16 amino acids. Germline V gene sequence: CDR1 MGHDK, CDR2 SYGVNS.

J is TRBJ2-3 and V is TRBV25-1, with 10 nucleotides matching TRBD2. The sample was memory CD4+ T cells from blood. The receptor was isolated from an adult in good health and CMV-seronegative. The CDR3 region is CASRPGGSGRKDTQYF. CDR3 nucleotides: TGTGCCAGCCGGCCGGGGGGTAGCGGGAGGAAAGATACGCAGTATTTT.